Shown below are 7 T cell receptor beta chains from a single sample sequenced in a study of T cell changes during pregnancy in multiple sclerosis (dated by TCRdb to between 2018 and 2020). Libraries were built with the immunoSEQ multiplex PCR assay. Entries here come from immuneACCESS through TCRdb and include only in-frame sequences with V and J called. Some clones fail to appear in such tables; in the studies checked, an unresolved V gene covers under half of the shortfall, and the cause of the remainder is unknown. The sample has 81,000 or so clones on record, approximately 91% of them singletons. The ten top clones hold 3.5% of the sample. This material consisted of PBMCs, taken in the first trimester of pregnancy. These receptors were obtained from a female donor in good health, serving as a control in a pregnancy study. Some clones in this sample may be carry-over from other donors' samples.

The chain is built from TRBV5-6 and TRBJ2-1; 8 nucleotides line up with TRBD2. Germline values: CDR1 SGHDT, CDR2 YYEEEE. This CDR3 contains 15 residues. V shed 6 bases and J 5 bases; nucleotides not matched to a gene: 10. The CDR3 region is CASTLADPTHNEQFF. The CDR3 DNA sequence: TGTGCCAGCACACTAGCGGACCCCACCCACAATGAGCAGTTCTTC.

This clone is a singleton in its sample. The rearrangement uses TRBV5-1 and TRBJ1-5, with D possibly TRBD1 on 5 matching bases. Trimming removed 5 bases from V and 5 bases from J, with 11 bases in between. Germline lookup yields CDR1 SGHRS and CDR2 YFSETQ. The CDR3 sequence is 13 residues long. The CDR3 spells CASRLGADQPQHF. The CDR3 DNA reads as TGCGCCAGCAGATTAGGGGCGGATCAGCCCCAGCATTTT. The variable domain in full, with the rest retrieved from reference TRBV5-1 and TRBJ1-5, is KAGVTQTPRYLIKTRGQQVTLSCSPISGHRSVSWYQQTPGQGLQFLFEYFSETQRNKGNFPGRFSGRQFSNSRSEMNVSTLELGDSALYLCASRLGADQPQHFGDGTRLSIL.

This chain joins TRBV21-1 and TRBJ2-7; the DNA was not used to check the table's D call, TRBD2. TRBV21-1 is a recognized pseudogene. This CDR3 spans 13 amino acids. DNA of the CDR3: TGTGCGTCCTTAGACGGGAGAGCGTACGAGCAGTACTTC. This translates into CASLDGRAYEQYF.

V and J are TRBV15 and TRBJ1-4; D gene ambiguous. Trimming removed 1 base at V and 7 bases at J, with 4 bases between. The CDR3 runs to 12 residues. Germline CDR1 is LNHNV and CDR2 is YYDKDF (reference sequence). CDR3 residues: CATSRAREKLFF. CDR3 nucleotides: TGTGCCACCAGCAGAGCCCGTGAAAAACTGTTTTTT. Using reference TRBV15 and TRBJ1-4 for the parts outside the CDR3, the full variable domain is DAMVIQNPRYQVTQFGKPVTLSCSQTLNHNVMYWYQQKSSQAPKLLFHYYDKDFNNEADTPDNFQSRRPNTSFCFLDIRSPGLGDTAMYLCATSRAREKLFFGSGTQLSVL.

The genes are TRBV7-7 and TRBJ2-5, with 8 bases matching TRBD2. CDR3 size: 13 residues. CDR1 and CDR2 (germline): SSHAT, FNYEAQ (reference sequence). CDR3 residues: CASGTGGQETQYF. The CDR3, as DNA: TGTGCTAGCGGGACCGGGGGCCAAGAGACCCAGTACTTC.

The chain combines TRBV28 with TRBJ1-4; 8 bases line up with TRBD1. Germline values: CDR1 MDHEN, CDR2 SYDVKM. The junction had 13 bases not matched to a gene; V was cut back by 5 bases and J by 8 bases. The CDR3 length is 16 residues. The CDR3 DNA is TGTGCCAGCAGTCCTATGGGGCGACGGACAGGGGAAAAACTGTTTTTT. This sequence encodes CASSPMGRRTGEKLFF.

A few counts support this clone. The chain carries TRBV11-2 and TRBJ1-5; D is ambiguous. Germline-derived CDR1 and CDR2 are SGHAT and FQNNGV. The CDR3 has 15 amino acids. V was shortened by 4 bases and J by 5 bases, with 15 bases between the two germline ends. CDR3 coding DNA: TGTGCCAGCAGCTCTACCGCCGGGAGGGATCAGCCCCAGCATTTT. Translation: CASSSTAGRDQPQHF.